This T cell receptor beta chain was found in a study of response to subunit inactivated influenza vaccine. Overall study results and limits: The study's authors posited that every seasonal influenza vaccination enlists few new T cells.

Each CDR3 protein gets one entry after TCRdb re-called the RT-PCR reads with MiXCR. The data contain 290,000 or so distinct CDR3 sequences, approximately 20% of them singletons. A remark on this clonotype: Its specificity is not known.

The CDR3 spans 14 residues. V shed 5 bases and J shed 5 bases, with 15 bases lying between them. The germline CDR1 and CDR2 sequences are SGHVS and FQNEAQ. The V gene is TRBV7-8, the J gene TRBJ2-5; a possible D gene is TRBD1 (5 bases). The sequencing here drew on PBMCs from blood, taken 21 months after vaccination. The sequence came from a man between 45 and 75 years old who received an inactivated influenza vaccine. The DNA of the CDR3 is TGTGCCAGCAGCCCGACAGTCATCTTTGAGACCCAGTACTTC. This codes for CASSPTVIFETQYF.